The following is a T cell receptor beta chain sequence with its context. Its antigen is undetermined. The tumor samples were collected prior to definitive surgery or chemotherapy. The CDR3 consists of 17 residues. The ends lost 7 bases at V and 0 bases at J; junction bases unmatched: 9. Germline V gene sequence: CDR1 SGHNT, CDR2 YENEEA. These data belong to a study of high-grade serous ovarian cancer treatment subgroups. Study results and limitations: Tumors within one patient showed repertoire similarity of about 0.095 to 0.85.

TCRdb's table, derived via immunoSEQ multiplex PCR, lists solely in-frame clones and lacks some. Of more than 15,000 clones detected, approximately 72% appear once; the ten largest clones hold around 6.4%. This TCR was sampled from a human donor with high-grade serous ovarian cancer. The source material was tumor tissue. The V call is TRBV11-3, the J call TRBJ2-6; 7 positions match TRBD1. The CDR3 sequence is CASNPDRLDSGANVLTF. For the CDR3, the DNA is TGTGCCAGCAACCCGGACAGGTTAGACTCTGGGGCCAACGTCCTGACTTTC.